The clone carrying this TCR beta chain was detected ten times or more. This specimen belongs to a study of spatial heterogeneity in lung cancer. Each TCR cDNA molecule bore a unique molecular identifier. TCRdb reprocessed the 5' RACE reads via MiXCR and lists one record per CDR3 protein. The data show tens of thousands of distinct CDR3 sequences, around 5.8% seen once. This sample's time point: sample taken at primary tumor resection. Tumor, nontumor lung or frozen PBMC supplied whole RNA, sequenced without sorting. The cohort: 70 to 75 early-stage, untreated non-small cell lung cancer patients. The specimen was PBMCs, collected at surgery. This TCR derives from a male donor with early-stage non-small cell lung cancer.

CDR3 amino acids: CSARERGGTDTQYF. The CDR3 coding sequence is TGCAGTGCTAGAGAACGGGGGGGCACAGATACGCAGTATTTT. The gene calls are TRBV20-1 and TRBJ2-3, with TRBD2 matching 7 bases. The ends lost 0 bases at V and 1 base at J; junction bases unmatched: 1. Germline V gene lookup returns CDR1 DFQATT and CDR2 SNEGSKA (reference sequence). The CDR3 contains 14 residues.